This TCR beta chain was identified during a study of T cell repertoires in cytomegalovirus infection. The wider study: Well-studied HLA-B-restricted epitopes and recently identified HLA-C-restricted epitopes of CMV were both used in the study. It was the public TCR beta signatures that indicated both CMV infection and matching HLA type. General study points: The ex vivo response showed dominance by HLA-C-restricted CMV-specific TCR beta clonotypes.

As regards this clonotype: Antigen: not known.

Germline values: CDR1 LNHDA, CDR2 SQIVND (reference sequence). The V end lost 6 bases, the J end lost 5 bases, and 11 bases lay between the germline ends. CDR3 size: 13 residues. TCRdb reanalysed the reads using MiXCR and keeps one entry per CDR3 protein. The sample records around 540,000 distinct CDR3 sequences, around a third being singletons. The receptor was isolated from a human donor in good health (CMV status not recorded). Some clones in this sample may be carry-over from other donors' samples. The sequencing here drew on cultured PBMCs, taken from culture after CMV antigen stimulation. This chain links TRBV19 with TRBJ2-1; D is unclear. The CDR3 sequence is CASRPNWNNEQFF. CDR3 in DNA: TGTGCCAGTAGGCCTAACTGGAACAATGAGCAGTTCTTC.